This entry describes one T cell receptor beta chain. The antigen is not known. The sample is drawn from a study of T cell responses to AZD1222 COVID-19 vaccine. Study-level background: The analysis combined second doses at about 4 or about 12 weeks.

The data were produced by immunoSEQ multiplex PCR, yet TCRdb's version contains in-frame clones alone and is incomplete. The sample shows more than 140,000 clones, approximately 90% of them seen only once. Whole-study findings and limits: In a largely white British group with more females than males, clonal diversity was possibly underestimated. Among AZD1222 vaccinees, only six or seven were seropositive at baseline. There were vaccine-associated CD4 TCRs across spike, dominant at 160-218 and 743-854.

Trimming removed 0 bases from V and 0 bases from J, with 5 bases in between. The CDR3 covers 14 residues. The V gene's germline CDR1 is SGHAT and CDR2 FQNNGV. The receptor was derived from an adult in good health. The sample here was peripheral blood, taken on day 0 of AZD1222 vaccination. This chain uses TRBV11-2 with TRBJ1-1; no definite D call. Here the CDR3 DNA reads TGTGCCAGCAGCTTAGATCGGGTGAACACTGAAGCTTTCTTT. Encoded protein: CASSLDRVNTEAFF.